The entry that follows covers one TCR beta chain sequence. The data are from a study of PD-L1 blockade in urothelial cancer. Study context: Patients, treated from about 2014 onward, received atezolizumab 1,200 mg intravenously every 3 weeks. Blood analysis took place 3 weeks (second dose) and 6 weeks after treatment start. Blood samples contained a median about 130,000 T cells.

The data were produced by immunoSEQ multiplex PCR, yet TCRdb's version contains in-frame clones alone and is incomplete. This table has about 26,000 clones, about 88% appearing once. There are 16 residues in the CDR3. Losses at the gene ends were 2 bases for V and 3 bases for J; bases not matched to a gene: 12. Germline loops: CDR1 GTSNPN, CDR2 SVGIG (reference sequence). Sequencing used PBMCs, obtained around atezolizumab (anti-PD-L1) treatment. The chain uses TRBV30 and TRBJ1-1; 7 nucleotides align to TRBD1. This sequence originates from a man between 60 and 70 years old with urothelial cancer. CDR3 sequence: CAWSSPWTGGHTEAFF. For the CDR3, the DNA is TGTGCCTGGAGTTCACCCTGGACAGGAGGGCACACTGAAGCTTTCTTT.